This T cell receptor beta chain is from a study of radiation and T cells in renal cell carcinoma. Findings of the study overall: Pretreatment tumor biopsies were lacking, so baseline clonotypes are unknown. Top tumor clonotypes rose in blood 2 weeks post-radiation, then contracted.

The CDR3 contains 13 residues. Germline V gene sequence: CDR1 GTSNPN, CDR2 SVGIG (reference sequence). The V segment lost 5 bases and the J segment 7 bases; nucleotides outside the gene matches: 3. Time point defined: baseline pretreatment blood. Treatment reported: 15 Gy SBRT to primary tumor, nephrectomy 4 weeks later. Clones were sequenced by immunoSEQ multiplex PCR, and TCRdb holds only the in-frame ones, with some missing. The repertoire consists of about 140,000 clones, with roughly 80% occurring once and the leading ten covering roughly 25%. As to this clone: Its antigen is as yet unknown.

The source of this sequence is a woman aged 45-65 years with renal cell carcinoma. Sequences were derived from blood, sampled from a patient whose treatment included radiotherapy and nephrectomy. The chain links TRBV30 to TRBJ2-5; 14 bases align to TRBD2. The chain's CDR3 is CAWGTSGGGTQYF. CDR3 DNA: TGTGCCTGGGGGACTAGCGGGGGAGGGACCCAGTACTTC.